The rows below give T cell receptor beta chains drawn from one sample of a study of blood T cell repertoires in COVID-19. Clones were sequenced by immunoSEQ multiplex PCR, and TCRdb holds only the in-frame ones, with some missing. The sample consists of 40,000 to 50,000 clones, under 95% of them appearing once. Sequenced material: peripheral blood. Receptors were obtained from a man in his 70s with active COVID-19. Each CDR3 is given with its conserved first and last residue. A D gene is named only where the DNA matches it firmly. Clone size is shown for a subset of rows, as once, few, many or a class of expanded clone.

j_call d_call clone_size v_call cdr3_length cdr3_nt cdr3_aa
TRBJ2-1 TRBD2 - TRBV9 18 TGTGCCAGCAGCGTAGCTCAAGTCGGGGGGGAGAGCTACAATGAGCAGTTCTTC CASSVAQVGGESYNEQFF
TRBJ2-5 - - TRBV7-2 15 TGTGCCAGCAGCTTAGGTAGCCTACACCAAGAGACCCAGTACTTC CASSLGSLHQETQYF
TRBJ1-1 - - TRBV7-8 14 TGTGCCAGCAGCTTAATGGTAGCGGACACTGAAGCTTTCTTT CASSLMVADTEAFF
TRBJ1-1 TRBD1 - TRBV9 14 TGTGCCAGCAGCGTCGGGACAGAGAACACTGAAGCTTTCTTT CASSVGTENTEAFF
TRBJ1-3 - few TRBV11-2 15 TGTGCCAGCAGCCCGGAGGGAAGGGATGGAAACACCATATATTTT CASSPEGRDGNTIYF
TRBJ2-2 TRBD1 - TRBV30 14 TGTGCCTGGAACAGGGGGCGCAACACCGGGGAGCTGTTTTTT CAWNRGRNTGELFF
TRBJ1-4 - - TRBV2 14 TGTGCCAGCAGTGATCTGGTAGAGGGAGGAAAACTGTTTTTT CASSDLVEGGKLFF
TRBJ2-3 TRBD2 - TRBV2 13 TGTGCCAGCAATAAAAAGACTAGCGAGGCGCAGTATTTT CASNKKTSEAQYF
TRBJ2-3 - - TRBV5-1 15 TGCGCCAGCATTCGCCAAGACCGGGTCACAGATACGCAGTATTTT CASIRQDRVTDTQYF
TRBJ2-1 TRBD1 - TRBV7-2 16 TGTGCCAGCAGCTTAAATGGACAGGGGGCTTACAATGAGCAGTTCTTC CASSLNGQGAYNEQFF
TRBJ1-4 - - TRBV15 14 TGTGCCACCAACCCGGGGGACTCTAATGAAAAACTGTTTTTT CATNPGDSNEKLFF
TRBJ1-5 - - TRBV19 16 TGTGCCAGTAGTAGACTACAGGGTTTTAGCAATCAGCCCCAGCATTTT CASSRLQGFSNQPQHF
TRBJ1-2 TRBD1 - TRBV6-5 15 TGTGCCAGCAGTTCTCAGACAGGGCGCCTTTATGGCTACACCTTC CASSSQTGRLYGYTF
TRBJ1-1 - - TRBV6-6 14 TGTGCCAGCAGTTACTCGAGGGGGAGGGCTGAAGCTTTCTTT CASSYSRGRAEAFF
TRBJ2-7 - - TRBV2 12 TGTGCAGGGGCCTCCGGCTCCTACGAGCAGTACTTC CAGASGSYEQYF
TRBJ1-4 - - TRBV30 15 TGTGCCTGGGGCGGAAAGGACAGTCTTAATGAAAAACTGTTTTTT CAWGGKDSLNEKLFF
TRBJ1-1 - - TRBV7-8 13 TGTGCCAGCAGCTTAGGAGAAAGCACTGAAGCTTTCTTT CASSLGESTEAFF
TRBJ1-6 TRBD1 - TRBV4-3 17 TGCGCCAGCAGCCAGGCTCCGGGACAGTCCTATAATTCACCCCTCCACTTT CASSQAPGQSYNSPLHF
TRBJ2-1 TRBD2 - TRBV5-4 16 TGTGCCAGCAGCTTCCGGACTAGCGGGGGATACAATGAGCAGTTCTTC CASSFRTSGGYNEQFF
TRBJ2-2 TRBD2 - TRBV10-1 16 TGCGCCAGCTTTGGAAGGCGGGGGACCCACACCGGGGAGCTGTTTTTT CASFGRRGTHTGELFF
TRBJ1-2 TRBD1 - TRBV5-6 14 TGTGCCAGCAGCAACAGGGGGCAGATGTATGGCTACACCTTC CASSNRGQMYGYTF
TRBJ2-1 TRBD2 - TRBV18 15 TGTGCCAGCTCACCTGTACTAGCGGGGGGCAATGAGCAGTTCTTC CASSPVLAGGNEQFF
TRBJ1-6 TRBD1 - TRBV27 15 TGTGCCAGCAGTCGGGACAGTTTCTATAATTCACCCCTCCACTTT CASSRDSFYNSPLHF
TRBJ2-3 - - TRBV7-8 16 TGTGCCAGCAGCACGATGGACATTTCGGGCACAGATACGCAGTATTTT CASSTMDISGTDTQYF
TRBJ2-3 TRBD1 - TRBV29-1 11 TGCAGCGGACAGGGAGCAGATACGCAGTATTTT CSGQGADTQYF
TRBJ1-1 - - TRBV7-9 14 TGTGCCAGCAGCCGCGACGGAGTGAACACTGAAGCTTTCTTT CASSRDGVNTEAFF
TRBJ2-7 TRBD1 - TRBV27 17 TGTGCCAGCAGTTTAAGGACAGGTCCCGAGTGGGCCTACGAGCAGTACTTC CASSLRTGPEWAYEQYF
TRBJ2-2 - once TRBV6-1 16 TGTGCCAGCAGTGGTAAGGGGCGTTCGAACACCGGGGAGCTGTTTTTT CASSGKGRSNTGELFF
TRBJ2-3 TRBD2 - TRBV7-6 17 TGTGCCAGCAGCCCGGGACTAGCGGGGGGGATCACAGATACGCAGTATTTT CASSPGLAGGITDTQYF
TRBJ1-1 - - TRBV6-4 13 TGTGCCAGCAGTGGGGCTGCGGGGACTGAAGCTTTCTTT CASSGAAGTEAFF
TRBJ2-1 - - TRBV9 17 TGTGCCAGCAGCGTAGCAGAGGGGACTTCTCGGAACAATGAGCAGTTCTTC CASSVAEGTSRNNEQFF
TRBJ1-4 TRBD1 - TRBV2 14 TGTGCCAGCAGTGGACAGGGGGCTGGAGAAAAACTGTTTTTT CASSGQGAGEKLFF
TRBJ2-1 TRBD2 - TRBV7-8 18 TGTGCCAGCAGCTTATCTCTAGCGGGGGCTAACTCCTACAATGAGCAGTTCTTC CASSLSLAGANSYNEQFF
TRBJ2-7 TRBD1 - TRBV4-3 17 TGCGCCAGCAGCCCCGGGACAGGGGGCGGCCCCACCTACGAGCAGTACTTC CASSPGTGGGPTYEQYF
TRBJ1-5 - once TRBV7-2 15 TGTGCCAGCAGCTTAGGGCAGGGGTCGGAACAGCCCCAGCATTTT CASSLGQGSEQPQHF
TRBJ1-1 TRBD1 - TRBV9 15 TGTGCCAGCAGCGTAGCGACAGGGGGGAACACTGAAGCTTTCTTT CASSVATGGNTEAFF
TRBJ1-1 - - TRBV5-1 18 TGCGCCAGCGGCCATAATGAAGCGGGGCAGTCTATGAACACTGAAGCTTTCTTT CASGHNEAGQSMNTEAFF
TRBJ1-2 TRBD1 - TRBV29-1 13 TGCAGCGCCCAGACCTGGGACAGGGATGGCTACACCTTC CSAQTWDRDGYTF
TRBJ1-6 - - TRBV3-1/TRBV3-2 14 TGTGCCAGCAGCCCCGGACAGAATAATTCACCCCTCCACTTT CASSPGQNNSPLHF
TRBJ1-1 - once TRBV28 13 TGTGCCAGCATCGACACCTCAAACACTGAAGCTTTCTTT CASIDTSNTEAFF
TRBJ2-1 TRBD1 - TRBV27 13 TGTGCCAGCCAGGGGGATAGTTACAATGAGCAGTTCTTC CASQGDSYNEQFF
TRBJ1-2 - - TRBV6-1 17 TGTGCCAGCAGTGACCCCACTCACAGAAAGAGCAACTATGGCTACACCTTC CASSDPTHRKSNYGYTF
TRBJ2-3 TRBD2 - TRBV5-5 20 TGTGCCAGCAGCTTGTTACCCGATCCGGGACTAGCGGGGGGGCCAGATACGCAGTATTTT CASSLLPDPGLAGGPDTQYF
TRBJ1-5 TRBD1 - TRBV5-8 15 TGTGCCAGCAGTTCACCGGGACAGGGGCGTCTGGCCCAGCATTTT CASSSPGQGRLAQHF
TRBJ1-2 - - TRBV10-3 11 TGTGCCACCCAGGGATCCTATGGCTACACCTTC CATQGSYGYTF
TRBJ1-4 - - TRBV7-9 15 TGTGCCAGCAGCTTAGCCGGAGGGTTAAAAGAAAAACTGTTTTTT CASSLAGGLKEKLFF
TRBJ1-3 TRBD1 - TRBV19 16 TGTGCCAGCAGGGACAGGACACGAGGCTCTGGAAACACCATATATTTT CASRDRTRGSGNTIYF
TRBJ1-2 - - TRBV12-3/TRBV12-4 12 TGTGCCAGCAGTTTGTCCGGCGGTGGCTACACCTTC CASSLSGGGYTF
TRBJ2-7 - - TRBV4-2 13 TGTGCCAGCAGCCAAGACCGCACTGGCGAGCAGTACTTC CASSQDRTGEQYF
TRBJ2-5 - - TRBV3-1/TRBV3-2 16 TGTGCCAGCAGCCCCCCCTTTCTAGCGAATCAAGAGACCCAGTACTTC CASSPPFLANQETQYF
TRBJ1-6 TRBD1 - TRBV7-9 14 TGTGCCAGCAGCGTGACAGGGGAAAATTCACCCCTCCACTTT CASSVTGENSPLHF
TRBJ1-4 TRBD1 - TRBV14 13 TGTGCCAGCAGGGGACAGCCTAATGAAAAACTGTTTTTT CASRGQPNEKLFF
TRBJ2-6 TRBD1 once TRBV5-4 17 TGTGCCAGCAGCTTGACAGGGGTCCCCTCTGGGGCCAACGTCCTGACTTTC CASSLTGVPSGANVLTF